The clone carrying this T cell receptor (beta chain) has just a few counts. CDR1 and CDR2 from the germline V gene are MNHNS and SASEGT. V was shortened by 4 bases and J by 7 bases, with 23 bases between the two germline ends. The CDR3 covers 16 residues. The sample is drawn from a study of T cell changes during pregnancy in multiple sclerosis. Method: immunoSEQ multiplex PCR; TCRdb's copy keeps in-frame clones and lacks some. The sample lists about 48,000 clones; 88% were seen once. The chain couples TRBV6-1 to TRBJ2-7, with a weak D call TRBD2 (5 bases). Material: CD4+ T cells from peripheral blood mononuclear cells, obtained in the second trimester of pregnancy. This TCR derives from a female donor with multiple sclerosis, enrolled in a pregnancy study. The CDR3 loop reads CASSVFGLAAVQEQYF. CDR3 nucleotide sequence: TGTGCCAGCAGTGTGTTCGGCCTAGCCGCGGTCCAGGAGCAGTACTTC.